A single sample gave rise to the 8 T cell receptor beta chains below, sequenced in a study of Graves' ophthalmopathy and Graves' hyperthyroidism (dated by TCRdb to between 2018 and 2020). Instrument on record: Illumina HiSeq 2000. For repertoire sequencing, the TCR beta CDR3 regions were amplified from RNA transcripts. The first round of RT-PCR was done with HTBI primers and the Qiagen OneStep RT-PCR kit, and was followed by a second round of multiplex PCR, then size selection and purification. The public sequencing data were trimmed at Q25 with fastp and processed into clonotypes with MiXCR by TCRdb, which kept only in-frame beta chains. One record per CDR3 amino acid sequence lists the most common genes and DNA. A total of tens of thousands of distinct CDR3 sequences appear in this sample, 52% of them only once. Together, the top ten hold around 19% of the sample. Input material: peripheral blood. All receptors derive from an adult man with Graves' ophthalmopathy.

The chain links TRBV15 to TRBJ1-4; 10 nucleotides line up with TRBD1. There are 16 residues in the CDR3. After removal of 2 bases from V and 7 bases from J, the junction contained 7 bases not matched to a gene. CDR1 and CDR2 from the germline V gene are LNHNV and YYDKDF (reference sequence). Written as DNA, the CDR3 is TGTGCCACCAGCAGATCCTCCGGGACAGGGGCTGAAAAACTGTTTTTT. Its translation: CATSRSSGTGAEKLFF.

The chain uses TRBV20-1 and TRBJ2-7; D is uncertain. Germline CDR1 and CDR2: DFQATT and SNEGSKA (reference sequence). The CDR3 spans 15 residues. V was clipped by 4 bases and J by 0 bases, with 16 bases between them. The CDR3 sequence is CSAKTGHFLSYEQYF. In DNA, the CDR3 is TGCAGTGCTAAGACGGGCCACTTTCTCTCCTACGAGCAGTACTTC.

This clonotype was picked up a small number of times. The genes are TRBV30 and TRBJ1-6, with a tentative D call TRBD1 (6 bases). The CDR3 is 15 amino acids. Trimming took 1 base from V and 3 from J, leaving 10 bases between them. The germline CDR1 and CDR2 sequences are GTSNPN and SVGIG (reference sequence). The CDR3 coding sequence is TGTGCCTGGAGTGAGACGACAGGCTATAATTCACCCCTCCACTTT. It yields the protein CAWSETTGYNSPLHF. Combining the CDR3 with reference TRBV30 and TRBJ1-6 gives the whole variable domain SQTIHQWPATLVQPVGSPLSLECTVEGTSNPNLYWYRQAAGRGLQLLFYSVGIGQISSEVPQNLSASRPQDRQFILSSKKLLLSDSGFYLCAWSETTGYNSPLHFGNGTRLTVT.

At least ten counts were recorded for this clonotype. This chain links TRBV11-2 with TRBJ1-1; the D is unclear. The V gene's germline CDR1 is SGHAT and CDR2 FQNNGV. The CDR3 loop spans 12 amino acids. V lost 5 bases and J 2 bases, leaving 6 bases between the germline ends. The CDR3 region has the DNA TGTGCCAGCAGCCCTACAAACACTGAAGCTTTCTTT. It is translated as CASSPTNTEAFF. The full variable domain, in which reference TRBV11-2 and TRBJ1-1 provide the parts outside the CDR3, is EAGVAQSPRYKIIEKRQSVAFWCNPISGHATLYWYQQILGQGPKLLIQFQNNGVVDDSQLPKDRFSAERLKGVDSTLKIQPAKLEDSAVYLCASSPTNTEAFFGQGTRLTVV.

This clonotype was observed many times. The chain joins TRBV10-1 to TRBJ2-1; 7 bases map to TRBD2. Germline V gene sequence: CDR1 WNHNN, CDR2 SYGVQD (reference sequence). J lost 4 bases, V lost 6 bases, and 24 bases had no gene match. CDR3 length: 20 residues. CDR3 loop: CASRDTSSGSGPWAYNEQFF. The CDR3 nucleotides read TGCGCCAGCAGGGATACCTCCTCGGGTAGCGGGCCCTGGGCGTACAATGAGCAGTTCTTC.

This clonotype was counted ten times or more. The chain carries TRBV5-5 and TRBJ1-3; possibly TRBD1 for D (6 bases). V shed 4 bases and J shed 9 bases, with 17 bases lying between them. Germline lookup yields CDR1 SGHKS and CDR2 YYEKEE (reference sequence). The CDR3 is 14 residues long. The CDR3 is CASSVGQLRSTIYF. As DNA, the CDR3 is TGTGCCAGCAGCGTTGGACAGTTACGGAGCACCATATATTTT.

This clonotype ranks as medium-sized. The V call is TRBV7-9, the J call TRBJ2-5, with D perhaps matching TRBD2 (6 bases). CDR3 length equals 14 residues. V lost 1 base, J lost 1 base, and 7 bases lay in between. Germline V gene lookup returns CDR1 SEHNR and CDR2 FQNEAQ (reference sequence). CDR3 residues: CASSLGGGQETQYF. CDR3 nucleotide sequence: TGTGCCAGCAGCTTAGGGGGAGGCCAAGAGACCCAGTACTTC.

V gene TRBV7-3 combines with J gene TRBJ2-7; 8 bases map to TRBD2. Germline V gene lookup returns CDR1 SGHTA and CDR2 FQGTGA. This CDR3 comprises 17 residues. V dropped 2 bases and J dropped 3; count of bases not matched to a gene: 12. The CDR3 DNA reads TGTGCCAGCAGCTTAGCGGGACTAGGAGTTGGCGGCTACGAGCAGTACTTC. It yields the protein CASSLAGLGVGGYEQYF.